The 3 T cell receptor beta chains below all came from one sample that was sequenced in a study of immune cell composition in non-small cell lung cancer. TCRdb keeps only in-frame clones here, not all; method: immunoSEQ multiplex PCR. The table shows 1,800 or so clones, with around 84% occurring only once. The sequenced sample was lung tumor tissue. These receptors all stem from a human donor with non-small cell lung cancer.

The sample holds one count of this clone. The chain employs TRBV7-3 and TRBJ2-1, with TRBD2 identical over 8 bases. V gave up 1 base and J gave up 5 bases; unmatched junction bases: 4. Germline V gene lookup returns CDR1 SGHTA and CDR2 FQGTGA. The CDR3 extends over 15 amino acids. The CDR3 reads CASSLSGRPHNEQFF. The CDR3 DNA follows: TGTGCCAGCAGCTTAAGCGGGAGGCCCCACAATGAGCAGTTCTTC.

DNA for the CDR3: TGTGCCAGCAGCCGAAGGCACAGGGGCAATCAGCCCCAGCATTTT. Translating gives CASSRRHRGNQPQHF. The rearrangement joins TRBV14 to TRBJ1-5; TRBD1 might be the D (6 bases). Germline lookup yields CDR1 SGHDN and CDR2 FVKESK. V was trimmed by 4 bases and J by 2 bases, leaving 12 bases between them. This CDR3 region has 15 residues.

V and J are TRBV7-3 and TRBJ2-5; a weak D match, TRBD2 (6 bases). This CDR3 is built from 17 residues. Germline CDR1 and CDR2: SGHTA and FQGTGA. V lost 5 bases to trimming and J lost 1 base, with 20 bases between them. The CDR3 coding sequence is TGTGCCAGCAGCCCTTCAGCCCTACGGCGGGGCCAAGAGACCCAGTACTTC. Translated: CASSPSALRRGQETQYF.